A single sample is the source of the 30 T cell receptor beta chains below, sequenced in a study of OX40 agonist ivuxolimab in advanced cancers. Sequencing was performed with immunoSEQ multiplex PCR; in TCRdb, only in-frame clones are kept and a portion is missing. The sample records about 130,000 clones, approximately 90% being singletons. Sequencing was performed on CD4+ or CD8+ T cells sorted from blood, taken in a trial of the OX40 agonist ivuxolimab. The receptors originated from an adult with an advanced solid tumor such as melanoma, head and neck, liver or kidney cancer.

This chain links TRBV5-6 with TRBJ2-1; D ambiguous. Germline CDR1 SGHDT, CDR2 YYEEEE. The V and J ends lost 4 bases and 8 bases respectively, with 7 bases between them. CDR3 length: 11 amino acids. The CDR3 coding sequence is TGTGCCAGCAGCGCCCAGTATGAGCAGTTCTTC. This translates into CASSAQYEQFF.

The chain links TRBV28 to TRBJ1-5, with D perhaps TRBD1 (6 bases). The length of the CDR3 is 14 residues. Per the germline V gene, CDR1 is MDHEN and CDR2 is SYDVKM. V was shortened by 6 bases and J by 4 bases, with 13 bases between the two germline ends. This chain's CDR3 is CASSTNRENQPQHF. CDR3 bases: TGTGCCAGCAGCACTAACAGGGAAAATCAGCCCCAGCATTTT.

The chain couples TRBV10-3 to TRBJ2-1; D is unclear. The CDR3 is 17 residues long. Looked up from germline, CDR1 is ENHRY and CDR2 is SYGVKD. The V end lost 2 bases, the J end lost 9 bases, and 23 bases lay between the germline ends. The chain's CDR3 is CAISETVQSGLTGEQFF. In nucleotides, the CDR3 is TGTGCCATCAGTGAGACGGTTCAAAGTGGGCTTACGGGTGAGCAGTTCTTC.

The chain links TRBV7-2 to TRBJ2-7, with 15 bases matching TRBD2. V shed 5 bases and J 5 bases; nucleotides not matched to a gene: 7. Germline CDR1 reads SGHTA; CDR2 reads FQGNSA. The CDR3 covers 16 residues. CDR3 bases: TGTGCCAGCAGCACGGGACTAGCGGGAGGAGGAAACGAGCAGTACTTC. This codes for CASSTGLAGGGNEQYF.

The chain joins TRBV5-4 to TRBJ2-1, with 10 positions matching TRBD2. This CDR3 region has 16 residues. Germline CDR1 and CDR2: SGHNT and YYREEE (reference sequence). V gave up 3 bases and J gave up 8 bases; unmatched junction bases: 11. The CDR3 DNA reads as TGTGCCAGCAGCTCCTGGGGGGCTAGCGGGAGAGATGAGCAGTTCTTC. It translates to CASSSWGASGRDEQFF.

The chain combines TRBV14 with TRBJ2-7; TRBD2 aligns across 13 bases. The CDR3 is 15 amino acids. Germline values: CDR1 SGHDN, CDR2 FVKESK. V shed 4 bases and J 3 bases; nucleotides not matched to a gene: 3. The CDR3 DNA reads as TGTGCCAGCAGCCCTGGGACTAGCGGGGTCTACGAGCAGTACTTC. This gives the protein CASSPGTSGVYEQYF.

This sequence joins TRBV15 and TRBJ1-4; no reliable D call. V gave up 0 bases and J gave up 0 bases, with 5 bases separating them. Per the germline V gene, CDR1 is LNHNV and CDR2 is YYDKDF (reference sequence). This CDR3 spans 15 amino acids. The DNA of the CDR3 is TGTGCCACCAGCAGAGAAGGAGCAACTAATGAAAAACTGTTTTTT. This encodes CATSREGATNEKLFF.

In DNA, the CDR3 is TGTGCCAGTAGTATAAGGCCTACAGGGGGCTCCCTCAAGCCCCAGCATTTT. Protein: CASSIRPTGGSLKPQHF. J is TRBJ1-5 and V is TRBV19; 9 bases are a match to TRBD1. V shed 2 bases and J 8 bases; nucleotides not matched to a gene: 13. The CDR3 is 17 amino acids. Germline V CDR1 and CDR2: LNHDA, SQIVND (reference sequence).

V is TRBV5-5 and J is TRBJ2-7, with D tentatively TRBD1 (5 bases). The V gene's germline CDR1 is SGHKS and CDR2 YYEKEE (reference sequence). Trimming removed 4 bases at V and 6 bases at J, with 20 bases between. The CDR3 totals 15 residues. CDR3 residues: CASSPARQGRPEQYF. In DNA, the CDR3 is TGTGCCAGCAGCCCTGCGAGGCAGGGAAGACCCGAGCAGTACTTC. Supplemented by reference TRBV5-5 and TRBJ2-7, the full variable domain reads DAGVTQSPTHLIKTRGQQVTLRCSPISGHKSVSWYQQVLGQGPQFIFQYYEKEERGRGNFPDRFSARQFPNYSSELNVNALLLGDSALYLCASSPARQGRPEQYFGPGTRLTVT.

The chain recombines TRBV6-1 with TRBJ2-2; D uncertain. There are 12 residues in the CDR3. The germline V and J ends were trimmed by 7 bases and 1 base, with 4 bases remaining between them. The germline V gene encodes CDR1 MNHNS and CDR2 SASEGT. The CDR3 region has the DNA TGTGCCAGCAAGGAGAACACCGGGGAGCTGTTTTTT. Encoded protein: CASKENTGELFF.

The chain uses TRBV7-4 and TRBJ2-1; D is tentatively TRBD1 or TRBD2 (5 bases each). This CDR3 comprises 17 residues. V lost 5 bases to trimming and J lost 8 bases, with 25 bases between them. CDR1 and CDR2 from the germline V gene are SGHVT and SQSDAQ. CDR3 protein: CASSRIGFGTGSDEQFF. DNA of the CDR3: TGTGCCAGCAGCCGCATCGGGTTCGGGACGGGTAGCGATGAGCAGTTCTTC.

This rearrangement joins TRBV28 to TRBJ1-6; D perhaps matches TRBD1 (6 bases). This CDR3 is 12 amino acids long. The germline gives CDR1 MDHEN, CDR2 SYDVKM. V shed 10 bases and J shed 7 bases, with 11 bases lying between them. The chain's CDR3 is CATRTANSPLHF. The DNA of the CDR3 is TGTGCCACCAGGACAGCAAATTCACCCCTCCACTTT.

In its sample, this clone was seen a few times. This chain uses TRBV6-5 with TRBJ1-3; tentative D call: TRBD1 (6 bases). Per germline, CDR1 MNHEY and CDR2 SVGAGI. V was shortened by 0 bases and J by 1 base, with 10 bases between the two germline ends. The CDR3 is made up of 16 amino acids. The CDR3 nucleotides read TGTGCCAGCAGTTACTCCTCTGGACAGTCTGGAAACACCATATATTTT. Residues: CASSYSSGQSGNTIYF.

The CDR3 reads CASSFPTRPHEQFF. The DNA for the CDR3 is TGTGCCAGCAGCTTCCCTACGCGACCGCATGAGCAGTTCTTC. The gene calls are TRBV7-9 and TRBJ2-1; D gene uncertain. The germline V and J ends were trimmed by 3 bases and 8 bases, with 14 bases remaining between them. Germline V CDR1 and CDR2: SEHNR, FQNEAQ (reference sequence). The length of the CDR3 is 14 residues.

This clone was counted a single time. V usage is TRBV4-1 and J usage is TRBJ2-5; 9 nucleotides match TRBD1. With the DNA end fitting TRBJ2-7 better, the J assignment may be wrong. CDR1 and CDR2 from the germline V gene are MGHRA and YSYEKL. The CDR3 runs to 15 residues. CDR3 protein: CASSFRDRDTYEQYF. CDR3 DNA: TGCGCCAGCAGCTTCCGGGACAGGGACACCTACGAGCAGTACTTC.

This clone was recorded only once. The J gene is TRBJ1-4, the V gene TRBV4-3; TRBD1 is a possible D gene (5 bases). Germline assignment: CDR1 LGHNA and CDR2 YSLEER. V was cut by 4 bases and J by 5 bases, with 20 bases left in between. CDR3 length equals 17 residues. The CDR3 DNA reads TGCGCCAGCAGCCCCCTGGCAGGGCCCTATGAGAATGAAAAACTGTTTTTT. This codes for CASSPLAGPYENEKLFF.

The CDR3 region is CASSFGASGNTIYF. CDR3 nucleotides: TGTGCCAGCAGTTTCGGGGCCTCTGGAAACACCATATATTTT. The chain combines TRBV27 with TRBJ1-3; weak D call: TRBD1 (5 bases). Looked up from germline, CDR1 is MNHEY and CDR2 is SMNVEV (reference sequence). V lost 3 bases, J lost 0 bases, and 6 bases lay in between. The CDR3 runs to 14 residues.

The CDR3 reads CASSGSSYEQYF. The CDR3 DNA is TGCGCCAGCAGTGGTAGCAGCTACGAGCAGTACTTC. The rearrangement uses TRBV10-2 and TRBJ2-7; D not resolved. V shed 4 bases and J shed 3 bases, with 7 bases lying between them. The germline CDR1 and CDR2 sequences are WSHSY and SAAADI. CDR3 length: 12 amino acids.

CDR3 DNA: TGTGCCAGCAGCTTGGGCGGGACAGGGCGACATGAGCAGTTCTTC. It is translated as CASSLGGTGRHEQFF. The J gene is TRBJ2-1, the V gene TRBV13; 9 bases are a match to TRBD1. The V gene end was trimmed by 3 bases and the J gene end by 8 bases; junction bases not matched to a gene: 8. The germline CDR1 and CDR2 sequences are PRHDT and FYEKMQ (reference sequence). This CDR3 has 15 residues.

This chain connects TRBV28 to TRBJ2-5, with D possibly matching TRBD2 (6 bases). Trimming took off 2 bases at V and 2 bases at J, with 18 bases between the two ends. This CDR3 is built from 17 residues. Germline V gene sequence: CDR1 MDHEN, CDR2 SYDVKM. The CDR3 nucleotides read TGTGCCAGCAGTTTAGGCGGTTCTTGGCGGGGACAAGAGACCCAGTACTTC. Translated: CASSLGGSWRGQETQYF. Full variable domain (missing parts from reference TRBV28 and TRBJ2-5): DVKVTQSSRYLVKRTGEKVFLECVQDMDHENMFWYRQDPGLGLRLIYFSYDVKMKEKGDIPEGYSVSREKKERFSLILESASTNQTSMYLCASSLGGSWRGQETQYFGPGTRLLVL.

V usage is TRBV28 and J usage is TRBJ1-1; D might be TRBD1 (5 bases). The CDR3 loop spans 15 amino acids. V was trimmed by 8 bases and J by 0 bases, leaving 16 bases between them. The germline V gene has CDR1 MDHEN and CDR2 SYDVKM. CDR3 DNA sequence: TGTGCCAGCCTGGGGCGGGACCCTATGAACACTGAAGCTTTCTTT. Encoded protein: CASLGRDPMNTEAFF.

The chain recombines TRBV10-3 with TRBJ1-4, with a tentative D call TRBD1 (5 bases). Trimming removed 0 bases at V and 7 bases at J, with 18 bases between. The CDR3 runs to 17 residues. CDR1 and CDR2 from the germline V gene are ENHRY and SYGVKD. Written as DNA, the CDR3 is TGTGCCATCAGTGAGTCGACTCAGAGGGGTGGGAGTGAAAAACTGTTTTTT. Translated: CAISESTQRGGSEKLFF.

The V and J genes are TRBV20-1 and TRBJ1-6, with a weak D call TRBD1 (5 bases). V lost 6 bases and J 13 bases, leaving 13 bases between the germline ends. Germline assignment: CDR1 DFQATT and CDR2 SNEGSKA (reference sequence). The CDR3 extends over 11 amino acids. The DNA of the CDR3 is TGCAGTGCCCCCCTTGGGGCCCCCCTCCACTTT. Translation gives CSAPLGAPLHF.

J is TRBJ1-1 and V is TRBV7-2, with 8 bases matching TRBD1. V shed 1 base, J shed 5 bases, and the junction held 3 bases outside the gene matches. Per the germline V gene, CDR1 is SGHTA and CDR2 is FQGNSA. This CDR3 spans 14 amino acids. The CDR3 loop reads CASSLGQGRTEAFF. The CDR3 region has the DNA TGTGCCAGCAGCTTAGGACAGGGGAGGACTGAAGCTTTCTTT.

V usage is TRBV28 and J usage is TRBJ1-2, with D hard to call. The CDR3 runs 15 residues. Looked up from germline, CDR1 is MDHEN and CDR2 is SYDVKM. Trimming cost V 5 bases and J 2 bases, with 15 bases left between them. CDR3 in amino acids: CASSPGARGNYGYTF. The CDR3 DNA is TGTGCCAGCAGTCCCGGTGCCCGGGGAAACTATGGCTACACCTTC.

On this clone: The same CDR3 also results from other DNA sequences found in this sample. The genes are TRBV9 and TRBJ1-1; D is possibly TRBD1 (5 bases). The CDR3 runs 14 residues. Per germline, CDR1 SGDLS and CDR2 YYNGEE. The V end lost 1 base, the J end lost 1 base, and 8 bases lay between the germline ends. CDR3 in amino acids: CASSVQGTNTEAFF. The CDR3 region has the DNA TGTGCCAGCAGCGTACAGGGAACGAACACTGAAGCTTTCTTT.

The chain recombines TRBV5-1 with TRBJ2-3; D gene ambiguous. Germline V gene sequence: CDR1 SGHRS, CDR2 YFSETQ. CDR3 length equals 14 residues. The V gene lost 0 bases and the J gene lost 1 base, with 6 bases spanning the gap. The CDR3: CASSLGVGTDTQYF. DNA for the CDR3: TGCGCCAGCAGCTTGGGGGTGGGCACAGATACGCAGTATTTT.

This chain links TRBV28 with TRBJ1-3; no firm D call. The ends were cut back, 5 bases at V and 7 bases at J, with 15 bases in the middle. The CDR3 runs 14 residues. Germline V gene lookup returns CDR1 MDHEN and CDR2 SYDVKM. The CDR3: CASSTGPLRNTIYF. CDR3 in DNA: TGTGCCAGCAGTACGGGCCCCCTCCGGAACACCATATATTTT.

The genes are TRBV5-6 and TRBJ2-1; the match to TRBD2 covers 11 bases. J gave up 15 bases and V 0 bases, and 11 bases lay outside the gene matches. This CDR3 spans 15 amino acids. Germline CDR1 is SGHDT and CDR2 is YYEEEE. Written as DNA, the CDR3 is TGTGCCAGCAGCTTGGGGCTAGCGGGAGGTCTCGTTCTGTTCTTC. It is translated as CASSLGLAGGLVLFF. Looking up the rest from reference TRBV5-6 and TRBJ2-1 gives the full variable domain: DAGVTQSPTHLIKTRGQQVTLRCSPKSGHDTVSWYQQALGQGPQFIFQYYEEEERQRGNFPDRFSGHQFPNYSSELNVNALLLGDSALYLCASSLGLAGGLVLFFGPGTRLTVL.

This chain connects TRBV6-6 to TRBJ1-4; maybe TRBD1 (6 bases). Trimming took off 4 bases at V and 8 bases at J, with 17 bases between the two ends. CDR3 length: 15 residues. CDR1 MNHNY and CDR2 SVGAGI come from the germline V gene (reference sequence). The CDR3 protein is CASSSPGQSEEKLFF. CDR3 DNA sequence: TGTGCCAGCAGTTCGCCGGGACAAAGTGAAGAAAAACTGTTTTTT.